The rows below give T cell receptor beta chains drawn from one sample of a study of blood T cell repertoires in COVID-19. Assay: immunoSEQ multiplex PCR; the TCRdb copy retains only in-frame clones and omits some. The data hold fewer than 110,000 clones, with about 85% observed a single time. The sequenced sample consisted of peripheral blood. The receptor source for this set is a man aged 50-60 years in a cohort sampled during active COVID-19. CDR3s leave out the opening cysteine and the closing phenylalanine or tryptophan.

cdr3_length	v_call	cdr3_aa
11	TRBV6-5	ASKESGNYEQY
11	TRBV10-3	ATRGTEHQPQH
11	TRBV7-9	ASSFSPYTEAF
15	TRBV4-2	ASSQEPSRGLNQPQH
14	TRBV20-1	SASLGTGGITGELF
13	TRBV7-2	ASRPGTGLVDTQY
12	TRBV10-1	ASVGPKRRETQY
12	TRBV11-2	ASSPQGADSPLH
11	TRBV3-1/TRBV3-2	ASSRQGPDTQY
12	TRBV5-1	ASSGQGVGGEAF
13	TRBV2	ASTTWGQSNTEAF
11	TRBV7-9	ASSAEGAREQY
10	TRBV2	ARDRGSDGYT
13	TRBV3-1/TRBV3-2	ASSQARGGGYGYT
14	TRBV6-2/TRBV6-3	ASSYSPETSTDTQY
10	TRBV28	ASMQGVQPQH
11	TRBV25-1	ASRRGPGNTIY
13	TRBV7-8	ASSLDRGRPDTQY
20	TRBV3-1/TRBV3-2	ASSQGRLGVAGEAYCTDTQY
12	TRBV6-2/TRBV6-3	ASSYAQSNTEAF
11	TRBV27	ASSLLGGTEAF
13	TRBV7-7	ASSPTPDRLETQY
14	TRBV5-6	ASSPLAAGNTGELF
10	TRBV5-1	ASRLEGEGYT
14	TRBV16	ASSQKETGGSYGYT
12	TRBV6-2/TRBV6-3	ASSYAGRAGELF
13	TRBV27	ASSPNPTRPDTQY
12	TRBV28	ASSLLAGNQPQH
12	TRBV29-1	SVEDPGQGTEAF
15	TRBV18	ASSPPMRGMDKNIQY
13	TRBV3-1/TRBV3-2	ASSRGAASTDTQY
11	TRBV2	ASSISPSNEQF
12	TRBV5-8	ASSFRIHASPQH
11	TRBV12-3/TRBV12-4	ASNPQGGQPQH
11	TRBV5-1	ASSTSSYNEQF
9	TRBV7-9	ASSVTFTQY
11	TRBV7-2	ASSPSRDDTQY
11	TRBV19	ASTLGGNYGYT
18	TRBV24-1	ATSDSSRTSGGASSETQY
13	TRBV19	ATVDRGVQGYGYT
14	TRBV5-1	ASSSRAGTGGTEAF
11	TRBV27	ASRGQANSPLH
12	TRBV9	ASSVEPQRAEAF
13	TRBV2	ASTLGRGLQETQY
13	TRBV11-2	ASSFGTGRADTQY
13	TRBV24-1	ATSEGQGASYIQY
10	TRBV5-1	ASSESPQAQY
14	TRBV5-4	ASSLPWGLRNTEAF
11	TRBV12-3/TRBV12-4	ASSLRGGNIQY
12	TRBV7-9	ASRSDRQDTEAF
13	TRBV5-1	ASSLGGTTNEKLF
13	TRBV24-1	ATSDGQMSSGGYT
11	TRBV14	ASSQGRAGSAF
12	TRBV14	ASSPRSGTGELF
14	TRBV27	ASSPNPGLAGGGRY
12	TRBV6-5	ASSYTGPLDTQY
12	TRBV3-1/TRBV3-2	ASSRGLANNEQF